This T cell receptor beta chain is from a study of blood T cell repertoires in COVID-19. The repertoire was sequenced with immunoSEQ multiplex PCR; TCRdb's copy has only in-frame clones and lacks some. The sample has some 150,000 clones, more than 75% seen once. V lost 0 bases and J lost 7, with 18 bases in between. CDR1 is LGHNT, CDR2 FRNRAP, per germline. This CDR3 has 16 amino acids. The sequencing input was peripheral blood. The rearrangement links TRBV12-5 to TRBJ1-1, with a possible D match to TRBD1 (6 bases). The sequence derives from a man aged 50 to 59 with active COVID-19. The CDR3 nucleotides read TGTGCTAGTGGTTTGGTACTGCAGGGGACGGGCAGTGAAGCTTTCTTT. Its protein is CASGLVLQGTGSEAFF.